The rows below give T cell receptor beta chains drawn from one sample of a study of T cells in Graves' hyperthyroidism and ophthalmopathy. TCRdb redid the calling of the multiplex PCR reads with MiXCR, one entry per CDR3 protein. The table has a few hundred thousand distinct CDR3 sequences, approximately 15% seen once. Specimen: blood. These TCRs come from a young woman with Graves' hyperthyroidism that later progressed to Graves' ophthalmopathy. Both conserved end residues are part of each CDR3. D genes are given only for firm matches. Size is omitted from some rows. Given values are once, few, many or a class for expanded clones.

v_call	clone_size	d_call	j_call	cdr3_nt	cdr3_aa
TRBV28	many	NA	TRBJ2-1	TGTGCCAGCAGTTTGGCGGGACGCTCCTACAATGAGCAGTTCTTC	CASSLAGRSYNEQFF
TRBV27	many	TRBD1	TRBJ1-2	TGTGCCAGCAGGACGGGACAGGGGAATGGCTACACCTTC	CASRTGQGNGYTF
TRBV4-1	many	TRBD1	TRBJ2-7	TGCGCCAGCAGCCAAGCGAATTCCGGGACAGGGAATCCCTACGAGCAGTACTTC	CASSQANSGTGNPYEQYF
TRBV19	many	NA	TRBJ1-5	TGTGCCAGTAGTCCTTTGGGCCCGGAGTCTATATCAGCGACCCAGCATTTT	CASSPLGPESISATQHF
TRBV4-1	few	NA	TRBJ1-1	TGCGCCAGCAGCCAAGATCGGGCCCGGGTAGGAACTGAAGCTTTCTTT	CASSQDRARVGTEAFF
TRBV2	many	NA	TRBJ1-1	TGTGCCAGCCTAGGACGGACTGAAGCTTTCTTT	CASLGRTEAFF
TRBV5-4	few	NA	TRBJ1-3	TGTGCCAGCAGCTTGGGCAGGGAGGTGGACACCATATATTTT	CASSLGREVDTIYF
TRBV2	NA	TRBD1	TRBJ1-5	TGTGCCAGCAGTGACCAGCCAGGGGGCCGGCCCTATAGCAATCAGCCCCAGCATTTT	CASSDQPGGRPYSNQPQHF
TRBV20-1	few	NA	TRBJ2-3	TGCAGTGCTAGGGGAGGAGATACGCAGTATTTT	CSARGGDTQYF
TRBV11-3	many	NA	TRBJ2-1	TGTGCCAGCAGCCCCATGGGGGAGCCCTACAATGAGCAGTTCTTC	CASSPMGEPYNEQFF
TRBV10-3	many	NA	TRBJ1-6	TGTGCCATCAGTGAGTCGTCGTCCACAGCAAATTCACCCCTCCACTTT	CAISESSSTANSPLHF
TRBV15	NA	NA	TRBJ1-4	TGTGCCACCAGCAGAGATAACACGGCGGCTAATGAAAAACTGTTTTTT	CATSRDNTAANEKLFF
TRBV28	many	NA	TRBJ2-2	TGTGCCAGCAGTTTCCCGCTGTTGGGCGTAGGAATAACCGGGGAGCTGTTTTTT	CASSFPLLGVGITGELFF
TRBV7-9	many	NA	TRBJ2-1	TGTGCCAGCAGCTTAGGCAGAGAGCAGTTCTTC	CASSLGREQFF
TRBV6-5	many	NA	TRBJ2-7	TGTGCCAGCAGTTACGCCAATTCCGACAGGTCTTCCTACGAGCAGTACTTC	CASSYANSDRSSYEQYF
TRBV19	many	TRBD1	TRBJ1-1	TGTGCCAGCTTCCCCGGGACAGGGCGCGCTCGGGGCACTGAAGCTTTCTTT	CASFPGTGRARGTEAFF
TRBV15	NA	NA	TRBJ1-2	TGTGCCACCAGCAGAGAGAGGGGGAACTATGGCTACACCTTC	CATSRERGNYGYTF
TRBV12-3/TRBV12-4	many	NA	TRBJ1-5	TGTGCCAGCAGTTTATTCCTGAATAGCAATCAGCCCCAGCATTTT	CASSLFLNSNQPQHF
TRBV9	NA	TRBD1	TRBJ2-2	TGTGCCAGCAGCAGGGGACAGGGTCGGACCGGGGAGCTGTTTTTT	CASSRGQGRTGELFF
TRBV19	NA	NA	TRBJ1-5	TGTGCCAGTAGTATAGATGTCGGGGCTAGCAATCAGCCCCAGCATTTT	CASSIDVGASNQPQHF
TRBV28	many	TRBD1	TRBJ1-6	TGTGCCAGCAGGAGGGACAGGGAGTCACCCCTCCACTTT	CASRRDRESPLHF
TRBV9	NA	NA	TRBJ2-7	TGTGCCAGCAGCGTAGAGCCTAGCAACTACGAGCAGTACTTC	CASSVEPSNYEQYF
TRBV5-1	many	TRBD2	TRBJ2-3	TGCGCCAGCAGCTTTAGCGGGACCCCCGGCACAGATACGCAGTATTTT	CASSFSGTPGTDTQYF
TRBV6-2/TRBV6-3	many	NA	TRBJ1-1	TGTGCCAGCAGTTACTCCGTTGGCAGGGCGGCTGAAGCTTTCTTT	CASSYSVGRAAEAFF
TRBV30	many	TRBD2	TRBJ2-1	TGTGCCTGGAGTACCGGACTAGCGGTAACCTACAATGAGCAGTTCTTC	CAWSTGLAVTYNEQFF
TRBV30	many	NA	TRBJ1-2	TGTGCCTCCCTAGCGGGGCGGCGAGGGTATGGCTACACCTTC	CASLAGRRGYGYTF
TRBV19	NA	NA	TRBJ2-5	TGTGCCAGTCGGCGGGCCCAACAAGAGACCCAGTACTTC	CASRRAQQETQYF
TRBV11-3	many	NA	TRBJ2-1	TGTGCCAGCAGCCCGGGGGAGCGGGCTGAGCAGTTCTTC	CASSPGERAEQFF
TRBV5-6	NA	NA	TRBJ1-5	TGTGCCAGCAGCTTGGGGGCGGGAGGGTTTCAGCCCCAGCATTTT	CASSLGAGGFQPQHF
TRBV6-2/TRBV6-3	many	NA	TRBJ1-2	TGTGCCAGCAGTTCGCAGAAAAACTATGGCTACACCTTC	CASSSQKNYGYTF
TRBV27	many	TRBD1	TRBJ1-1	TGTGCCACGTTACGGGGGGCAGGGGGGAACACTGAAGCTTTCTTT	CATLRGAGGNTEAFF
TRBV7-9	many	NA	TRBJ1-2	TGTGCCAGCAGCTTAGGTGGGGGCGATGGCTACACCTTC	CASSLGGGDGYTF
TRBV7-2	few	NA	TRBJ2-1	TGTGCCAGCAGCTCGGGACTGGGGTTTTACAATGAGCAGTTCTTC	CASSSGLGFYNEQFF
TRBV30	many	NA	TRBJ1-1	TGTGCCTGGAGTCTTGAGGCGGGGAACACTGAAGCTTTCTTT	CAWSLEAGNTEAFF
TRBV27	NA	TRBD1	TRBJ2-3	TGTGCCAGCGGAACTACCGGGACAGGGTACACAGATACGCAGTATTTT	CASGTTGTGYTDTQYF
TRBV6-2/TRBV6-3	few	TRBD2	TRBJ2-2	TGTGCCAGCAGTTACTATAGCGGGGACCGGGAGCTGTTTTTT	CASSYYSGDRELFF